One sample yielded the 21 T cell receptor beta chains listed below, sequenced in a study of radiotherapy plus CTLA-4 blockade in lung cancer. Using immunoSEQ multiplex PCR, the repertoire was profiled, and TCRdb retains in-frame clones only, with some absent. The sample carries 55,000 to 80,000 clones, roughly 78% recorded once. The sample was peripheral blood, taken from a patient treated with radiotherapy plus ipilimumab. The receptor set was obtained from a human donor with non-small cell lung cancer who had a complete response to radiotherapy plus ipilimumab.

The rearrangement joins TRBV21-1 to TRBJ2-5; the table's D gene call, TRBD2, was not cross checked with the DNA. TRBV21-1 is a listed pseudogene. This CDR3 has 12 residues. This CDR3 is CASSPGEETQYF. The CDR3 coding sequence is TGTGCCAGCAGCCCGGGGGAAGAGACCCAGTACTTC.

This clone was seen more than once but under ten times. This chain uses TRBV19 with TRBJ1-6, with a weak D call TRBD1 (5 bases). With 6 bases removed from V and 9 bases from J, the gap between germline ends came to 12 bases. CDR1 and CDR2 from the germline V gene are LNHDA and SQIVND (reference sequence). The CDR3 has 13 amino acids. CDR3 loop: CASSTLGLSPLHF. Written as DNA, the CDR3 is TGTGCCAGTAGCACATTGGGGCTTTCACCCCTCCACTTT.

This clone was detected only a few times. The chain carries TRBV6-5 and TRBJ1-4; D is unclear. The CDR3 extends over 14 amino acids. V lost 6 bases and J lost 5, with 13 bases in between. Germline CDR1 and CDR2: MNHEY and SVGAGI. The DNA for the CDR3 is TGTGCCAGCAGGGAAGGGCCTAGGAATGAAAAACTGTTTTTT. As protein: CASREGPRNEKLFF.

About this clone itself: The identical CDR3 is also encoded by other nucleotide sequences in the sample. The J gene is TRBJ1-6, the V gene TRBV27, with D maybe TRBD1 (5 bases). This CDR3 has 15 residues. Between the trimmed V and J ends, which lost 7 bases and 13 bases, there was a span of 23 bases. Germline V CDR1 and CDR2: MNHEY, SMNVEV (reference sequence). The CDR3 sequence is CASTLLGGMGSPLHF. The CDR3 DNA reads TGTGCCAGCACCTTACTGGGGGGGATGGGTTCGCCCCTCCACTTT.

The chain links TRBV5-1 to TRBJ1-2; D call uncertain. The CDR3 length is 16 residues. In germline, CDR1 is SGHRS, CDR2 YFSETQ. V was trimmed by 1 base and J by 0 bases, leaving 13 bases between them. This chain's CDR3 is CASSLTPSSSNYGYTF. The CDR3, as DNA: TGCGCCAGCAGCTTGACACCGTCCTCCTCTAACTATGGCTACACCTTC. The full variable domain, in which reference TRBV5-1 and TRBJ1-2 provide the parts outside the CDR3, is KAGVTQTPRYLIKTRGQQVTLSCSPISGHRSVSWYQQTPGQGLQFLFEYFSETQRNKGNFPGRFSGRQFSNSRSEMNVSTLELGDSALYLCASSLTPSSSNYGYTFGSGTRLTVV.

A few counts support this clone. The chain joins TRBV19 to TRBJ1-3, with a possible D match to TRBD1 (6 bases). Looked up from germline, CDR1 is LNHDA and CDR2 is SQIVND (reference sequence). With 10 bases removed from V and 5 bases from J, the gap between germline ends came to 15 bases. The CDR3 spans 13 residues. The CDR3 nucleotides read TGTGCCACTGCGGGACACGGGAGAAACACCATATATTTT. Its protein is CATAGHGRNTIYF.

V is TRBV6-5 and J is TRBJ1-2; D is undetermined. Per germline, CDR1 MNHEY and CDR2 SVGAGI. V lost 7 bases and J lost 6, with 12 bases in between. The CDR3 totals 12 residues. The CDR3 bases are TGTGCCAGCAACGGGATGGCCGATGGCTACACCTTC. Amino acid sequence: CASNGMADGYTF.

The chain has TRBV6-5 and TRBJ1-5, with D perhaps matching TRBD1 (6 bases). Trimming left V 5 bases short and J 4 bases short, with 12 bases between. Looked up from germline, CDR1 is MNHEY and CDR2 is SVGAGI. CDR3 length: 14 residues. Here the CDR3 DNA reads TGTGCCAGCAGTCCCCAGGACAGAAATCAGCCCCAGCATTTT. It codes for CASSPQDRNQPQHF.

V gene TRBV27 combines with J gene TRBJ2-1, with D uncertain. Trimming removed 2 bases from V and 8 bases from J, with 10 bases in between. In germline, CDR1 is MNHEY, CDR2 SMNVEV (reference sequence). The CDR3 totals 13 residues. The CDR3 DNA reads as TGTGCCAGCAGTTTAGACCCTCTCTATGAGCAGTTCTTC. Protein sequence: CASSLDPLYEQFF.

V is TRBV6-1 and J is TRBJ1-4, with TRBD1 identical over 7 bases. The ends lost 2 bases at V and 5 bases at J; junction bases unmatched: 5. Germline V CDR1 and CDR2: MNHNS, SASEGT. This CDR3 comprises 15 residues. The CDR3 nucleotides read TGTGCCAGCAGTGAAACGGGCAGGGGGAATGAAAAACTGTTTTTT. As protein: CASSETGRGNEKLFF.

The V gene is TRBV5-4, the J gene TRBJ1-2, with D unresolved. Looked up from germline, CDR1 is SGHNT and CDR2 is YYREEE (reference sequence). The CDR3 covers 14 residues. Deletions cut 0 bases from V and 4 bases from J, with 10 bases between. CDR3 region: CASSLGGVSYGYTF. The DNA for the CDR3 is TGTGCCAGCAGCTTGGGTGGAGTAAGCTATGGCTACACCTTC. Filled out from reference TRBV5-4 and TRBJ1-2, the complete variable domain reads ETGVTQSPTHLIKTRGQQVTLRCSSQSGHNTVSWYQQALGQGPQFIFQYYREEENGRGNFPPRFSGLQFPNYSSELNVNALELDDSALYLCASSLGGVSYGYTFGSGTRLTVV.

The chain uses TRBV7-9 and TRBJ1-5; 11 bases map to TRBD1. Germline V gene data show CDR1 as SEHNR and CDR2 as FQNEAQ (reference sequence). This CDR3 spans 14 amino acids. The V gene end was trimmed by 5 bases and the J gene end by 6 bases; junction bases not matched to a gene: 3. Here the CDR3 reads CASSRDRGGQPQHF. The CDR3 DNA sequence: TGTGCCAGCAGCCGGGACAGGGGGGGTCAGCCCCAGCATTTT.

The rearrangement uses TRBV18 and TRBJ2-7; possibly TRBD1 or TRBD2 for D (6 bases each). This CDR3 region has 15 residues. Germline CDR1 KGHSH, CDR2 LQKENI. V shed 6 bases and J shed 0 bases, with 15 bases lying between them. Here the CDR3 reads CASSETGRSSYEQYF. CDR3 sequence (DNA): TGTGCCAGCTCGGAAACAGGGAGGAGCTCCTACGAGCAGTACTTC.

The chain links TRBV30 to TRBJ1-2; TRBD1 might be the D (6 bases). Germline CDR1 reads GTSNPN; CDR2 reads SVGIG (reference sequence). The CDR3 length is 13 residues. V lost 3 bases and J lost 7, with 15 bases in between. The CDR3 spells CAWRGWGRGGYTF. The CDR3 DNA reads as TGTGCCTGGAGGGGGTGGGGGCGCGGTGGCTACACCTTC.

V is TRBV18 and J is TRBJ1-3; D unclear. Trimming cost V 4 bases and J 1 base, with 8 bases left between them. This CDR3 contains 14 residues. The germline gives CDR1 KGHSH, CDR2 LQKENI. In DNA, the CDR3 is TGTGCCAGCTCACAGCAGAGTTCTGGAAACACCATATATTTT. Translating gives CASSQQSSGNTIYF. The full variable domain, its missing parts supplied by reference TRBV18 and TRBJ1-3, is NAGVMQNPRHLVRRRGQEARLRCSPMKGHSHVYWYRQLPEEGLKFMVYLQKENIIDESGMPKERFSAEFPKEGPSILRIQQVVRGDSAAYFCASSQQSSGNTIYFGEGSWLTVV.

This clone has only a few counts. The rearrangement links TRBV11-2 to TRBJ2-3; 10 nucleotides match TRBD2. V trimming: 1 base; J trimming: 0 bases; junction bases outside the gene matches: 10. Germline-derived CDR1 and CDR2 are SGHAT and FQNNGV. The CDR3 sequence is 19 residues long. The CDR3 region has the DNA TGTGCCAGCAGCTTAGGCCGATCTTTAGCGGGGGGAAGCACAGATACGCAGTATTTT. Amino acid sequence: CASSLGRSLAGGSTDTQYF.

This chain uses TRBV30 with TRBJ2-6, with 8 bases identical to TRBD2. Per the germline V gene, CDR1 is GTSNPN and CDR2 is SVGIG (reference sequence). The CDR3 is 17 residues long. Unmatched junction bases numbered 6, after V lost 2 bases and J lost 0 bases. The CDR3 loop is CAWSKSGGPSGANVLTF. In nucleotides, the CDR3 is TGTGCCTGGAGTAAGAGCGGGGGCCCCTCTGGGGCCAACGTCCTGACTTTC. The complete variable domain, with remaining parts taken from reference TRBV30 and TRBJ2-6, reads SQTIHQWPATLVQPVGSPLSLECTVEGTSNPNLYWYRQAAGRGLQLLFYSVGIGQISSEVPQNLSASRPQDRQFILSSKKLLLSDSGFYLCAWSKSGGPSGANVLTFGAGSRLTVL.

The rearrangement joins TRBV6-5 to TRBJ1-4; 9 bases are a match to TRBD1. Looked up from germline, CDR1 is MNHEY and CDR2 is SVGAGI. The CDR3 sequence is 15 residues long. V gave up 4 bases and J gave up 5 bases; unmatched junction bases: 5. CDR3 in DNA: TGTGCCAGCAGTTCCCCCGGGACAGGGAATGAAAAACTGTTTTTT. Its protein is CASSSPGTGNEKLFF.

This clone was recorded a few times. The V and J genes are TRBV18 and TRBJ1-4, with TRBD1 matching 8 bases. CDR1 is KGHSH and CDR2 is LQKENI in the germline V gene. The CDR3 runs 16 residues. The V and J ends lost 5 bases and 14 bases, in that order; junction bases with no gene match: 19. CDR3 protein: CASSSSQGARTPGLFF. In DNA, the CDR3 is TGTGCCAGCTCATCAAGTCAGGGGGCCAGGACTCCGGGGCTGTTTTTT.

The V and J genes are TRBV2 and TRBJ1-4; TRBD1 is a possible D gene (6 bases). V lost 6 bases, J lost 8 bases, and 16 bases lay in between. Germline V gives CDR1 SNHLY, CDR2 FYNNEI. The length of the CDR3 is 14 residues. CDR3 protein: CASRQGGLEEKLFF. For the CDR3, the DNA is TGTGCCAGCAGACAGGGAGGTCTGGAGGAAAAACTGTTTTTT.

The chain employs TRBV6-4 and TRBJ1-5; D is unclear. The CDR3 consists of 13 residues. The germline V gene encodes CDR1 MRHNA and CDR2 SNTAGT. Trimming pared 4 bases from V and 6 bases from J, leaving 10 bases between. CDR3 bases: TGTGCCAGCAGTGTATCGGAAGGTCAGCCCCAGCATTTT. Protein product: CASSVSEGQPQHF.